A selection of T cell receptor beta chains follows, all from one sample in a study of T-cell memory formation after mild COVID-19. TCRdb re-analysed the 5' RACE reads in MiXCR, keeping a single row per CDR3 protein. The table shows hundreds of thousands of distinct CDR3 sequences, with just over 15% occurring only once. What was sequenced was PBMCs or a T cell subset sorted from them (not recorded which). These receptors all come from an adult woman who had mild COVID-19 (a few samples of this study predate the infection). Cell type and time point are not known. Each CDR3 is given with its conserved first and last residue. The D gene is left open where the match is weak. Rows give clone size only sometimes, using once, few, many, or a class for an expanded clone.

d_gene,v_gene,abundance,j_gene,CDR3nt,CDR3aa
-,TRBV11-2,-,TRBJ2-3,TGTGCCAGCAGCGTAGACGAGGGGGGAGATACGCAGTATTTT,CASSVDEGGDTQYF
-,TRBV15,few,TRBJ2-2,TGTGCCACCTCCGGCGGGCAAAAGCCTGCCGCCGGGGAGCTGTTTTTT,CATSGGQKPAAGELFF
-,TRBV20-1,few,TRBJ2-7,TGCAGTGCTAGCGGGGGATACGGGATACCCTTAACCTACGAGCAGTACTTC,CSASGGYGIPLTYEQYF
-,TRBV3-1,many,TRBJ2-5,TGTGCCAGCAGCCAAGATAGGAGGGGTCAAGAGACCCAGTACTTC,CASSQDRRGQETQYF
-,TRBV6-4,few,TRBJ1-4,TGTGCCAGCAGTGACACCCCCAACCGAATGAAAGAGTTTTTT,CASSDTPNRMKEFF
-,TRBV3-1,few,TRBJ1-1,TGTGCCAGCAGCCATACCGGGTCGAACACTGAAGCTTTCTTT,CASSHTGSNTEAFF
TRBD2,TRBV20-1,-,TRBJ2-1,TGCAGTGCTAGAGTACCCGGACTAGCGGGAGGGAGCTCCTACAATGAGCAGTTCTTC,CSARVPGLAGGSSYNEQFF
-,TRBV24-1,few,TRBJ1-1,TGTGCCACCTCGGGGGGTAATGAAGCTTTCTTT,CATSGGNEAFF
-,TRBV4-2,many,TRBJ2-4,TGTGCCAGCAGCCAGTCGGGAGACTCAAGTCACTGGGGCAAAAACATTCAGTACTTC,CASSQSGDSSHWGKNIQYF
-,TRBV7-8,few,TRBJ1-5,TGTGCCAGCAGCCCCCATGGGAACCCCGGCAATCAGCCCCAGCATTTT,CASSPHGNPGNQPQHF
-,TRBV5-1,-,TRBJ1-5,TGCGCCAGCAAGAGGGACACCAATCAGCCCCAGCATTTT,CASKRDTNQPQHF
TRBD1,TRBV5-6,few,TRBJ1-2,TGTGCCAGCAGCAGGACAGGGGCCTCGTCTTCCCATGGCTACACCTTC,CASSRTGASSSHGYTF
-,TRBV5-1,few,TRBJ1-2,TGCGCCAGCAGCCCTTCCGGGACGCTGGGGGGCTACACCTTC,CASSPSGTLGGYTF
TRBD2,TRBV3-1,-,TRBJ2-1,TGTGCCAGCAGCCAAAATCCTAGCGGGGGGGCCCTGGGTGAGCAGTTCTTC,CASSQNPSGGALGEQFF
-,TRBV6-6,few,TRBJ2-7,TGTGCCAGCACCGGGACATCCACCTACGAGCAGTACTTC,CASTGTSTYEQYF
-,TRBV27,few,TRBJ2-2,TGTGCCAGCCCTAAGGGCACCGGGGAGCTGTTTTTT,CASPKGTGELFF
-,TRBV10-3,-,TRBJ1-4,TGTGCCATCAGTGAGTCGCCGGGACTTAATGAAAAACTGTTTTTT,CAISESPGLNEKLFF
-,TRBV5-5,few,TRBJ2-1,TGTGCCAGCAGCTTGACTAGCCGCAATCCAAATGAGCAGTTCTTC,CASSLTSRNPNEQFF
TRBD1,TRBV7-9,-,TRBJ1-2,TGTGCCAGCAGCTTAGACAGGGGGCAAGGCTATGGCTACACCTTC,CASSLDRGQGYGYTF
TRBD1,TRBV5-1,few,TRBJ1-1,TGCGCCAGCAGCTGGGACAGCAACACTGAAGCTTTCTTT,CASSWDSNTEAFF
TRBD1,TRBV12-3/TRBV12-4,-,TRBJ2-1,TGTGCCAGCAGTCTCCTGGACAGGGTGTCCTCGGGTGAGCAGTTCTTC,CASSLLDRVSSGEQFF
-,TRBV7-2,-,TRBJ2-4,TGTGCCAGCAGCTCACGCCACCTAAACATTCAGTACTTC,CASSSRHLNIQYF
-,TRBV5-5,-,TRBJ2-2,TGTGCCAGCAGCGTTACCGATGCCCCGCGGGGGGAGCTGTTTTTT,CASSVTDAPRGELFF
-,TRBV7-2,-,TRBJ2-1,TGTGCCAGCAGCTTTGACAGGAGGCAGTTCTTC,CASSFDRRQFF
TRBD2,TRBV6-6,-,TRBJ2-2,TGTGCCAGCAACTTAAGACTAGCGGGAGGTGGGGAGCTGTTTTTT,CASNLRLAGGGELFF
TRBD2,TRBV6-5,-,TRBJ2-7,TGTGCCAGCAGTTACACATCCGGGACTAGCTACTCCTACGAGCAGTACTTC,CASSYTSGTSYSYEQYF
TRBD1,TRBV6-5,many,TRBJ1-2,TGTGCCAGCAGCACGGCCCGACAGGGCAACTATGGCTACACCTTC,CASSTARQGNYGYTF
-,TRBV6-1,-,TRBJ1-2,TGTGCCAGCAGTGATGCCGGTAACTATGGCTACACCTTC,CASSDAGNYGYTF
TRBD1,TRBV30,-,TRBJ1-1,TGTGCCTGGAGTGCCAGGGGGCGGGTGAACACTGAAGCTTTCTTT,CAWSARGRVNTEAFF
-,TRBV3-1,few,TRBJ2-1,TGTGCCAGCAGCCAAGATCTCTTGAGTCACAATGAGCAGTTCTTC,CASSQDLLSHNEQFF
-,TRBV20-1,many,TRBJ1-6,TGCAGTGCAACAACAGGAGGAAATTCACCCCTCCACTTT,CSATTGGNSPLHF
TRBD1,TRBV5-6,few,TRBJ1-2,TGTGCCAGCAGCGGGGGACAGGCTCTCTATGGCTACACCTTC,CASSGGQALYGYTF
TRBD1,TRBV20-1,many,TRBJ1-2,TGCAGTGCTCCTGACAGGGGACCTAACTATGGCTACACCTTC,CSAPDRGPNYGYTF
-,TRBV5-1,few,TRBJ1-6,TGCGCCAGCAGCTTGTCGGCAGGGGAGAGGTCACCCCTCCACTTT,CASSLSAGERSPLHF
-,TRBV6-2/TRBV6-3,few,TRBJ2-3,TGTGCCAGCAGATTATCATTCGGGGGAGATACGCAGTATTTT,CASRLSFGGDTQYF
TRBD1,TRBV7-2,many,TRBJ2-1,TGTGCCAGCCTAAAGGGGACCGGGACAGGGAATGAGCAGTTCTTC,CASLKGTGTGNEQFF
TRBD1,TRBV29-1,few,TRBJ2-4,TGCAGCGGGGGACAGGGCGGCGTCAAAAACATTCAGTACTTC,CSGGQGGVKNIQYF
-,TRBV9,few,TRBJ2-7,TGTGCCAGCAGCGTAGCGGGGACTCTCTCCGGGGAGCAGTACTTC,CASSVAGTLSGEQYF
-,TRBV6-2/TRBV6-3,few,TRBJ2-1,TGTGCCAGCAGTTACCCTGAGTTGGGTGCGAATGAGCAGTTCTTC,CASSYPELGANEQFF
-,TRBV3-1,-,TRBJ2-2,TGTGCCAGCAGCCTCCCCGGGACCTTAGCGAACACCGGGGAGCTGTTTTTT,CASSLPGTLANTGELFF